Following are 32 T cell receptor beta chains from one sample sequenced in a study of blood T cell repertoires in COVID-19. Some clones are missing from TCRdb's copy, which holds only in-frame ones; the method was immunoSEQ multiplex PCR. The table lists hundreds of thousands of clones, 80% to 90% of them singletons. Sample: peripheral blood. These receptors all come from a man in his forties or fifties with acute or convalescent COVID-19.

There are a few counts of this clone. The J gene is TRBJ2-2, the V gene TRBV11-3, with unresolved D. Trimming took 4 bases from V and 3 from J, leaving 9 bases between them. CDR1 SGHNT and CDR2 YENEEA come from the germline V gene. This CDR3 contains 14 residues. CDR3 loop: CASSSGPYTGELFF. Here the CDR3 DNA reads TGTGCCAGCAGCTCGGGTCCTTACACCGGGGAGCTGTTTTTT.

This clone was seen a single time. DNA for the CDR3: TGTGCCAGCAGTTCTACAGGGTCTTCACCCCTCCACTTT. This encodes CASSSTGSSPLHF. The rearrangement links TRBV6-5 to TRBJ1-6, with a possible D match to TRBD1 (6 bases). V lost 4 bases and J lost 9, with 10 bases in between. Germline CDR1 MNHEY, CDR2 SVGAGI. The CDR3 extends over 13 amino acids.

The chain joins TRBV19 to TRBJ2-3; TRBD2 matches 9 bases. V was clipped by 0 bases and J by 4 bases; unmatched bases: 8. This CDR3 comprises 17 residues. The germline V gene has CDR1 LNHDA and CDR2 SQIVND (reference sequence). CDR3 region: CASSIETSGLQADTQYF. DNA for the CDR3: TGTGCCAGTAGTATAGAGACTAGCGGCCTTCAGGCAGATACGCAGTATTTT.

The V call is TRBV9, the J call TRBJ2-1, with TRBD1 as a possible D gene (5 bases). The V end was cut by 4 bases, the J end by 4 bases, with 15 bases between. The CDR3 runs to 15 residues. CDR1 is SGDLS, CDR2 YYNGEE, per germline. CDR3 sequence reads: CASSPSEGVYNEQFF. The CDR3 region has the DNA TGTGCCAGCAGCCCCTCAGAAGGGGTTTACAATGAGCAGTTCTTC.

The chain couples TRBV28 to TRBJ2-1; 11 bases line up with TRBD1. CDR3 length: 16 residues. The junction had 7 bases not matched to a gene; V was cut back by 5 bases and J by 4 bases. From germline, CDR1 is MDHEN and CDR2 SYDVKM. CDR3: CASSRGQGGQYNEQFF. Written as DNA, the CDR3 is TGTGCCAGCAGTAGGGGACAGGGGGGGCAATACAATGAGCAGTTCTTC.

The rearrangement joins TRBV27 to TRBJ1-5; possibly TRBD1 for D (6 bases). Germline V gene data show CDR1 as MNHEY and CDR2 as SMNVEV (reference sequence). The CDR3 runs 13 residues. Trimming cost V 6 bases and J 4 bases, with 10 bases left between them. The CDR3 DNA reads TGTGCCAGCAGGACAGGACGTAATCAGCCCCAGCATTTT. Its translation: CASRTGRNQPQHF.

The chain recombines TRBV30 with TRBJ1-1; D not certain. Germline V CDR1 and CDR2: GTSNPN, SVGIG (reference sequence). V was shortened by 4 bases and J by 2 bases, with 11 bases between the two germline ends. The CDR3 has 13 residues. CDR3: CAWNPGRNTEAFF. In DNA, the CDR3 is TGTGCCTGGAACCCCGGGAGAAACACTGAAGCTTTCTTT.

The chain employs TRBV19 and TRBJ1-2; 10 bases align to TRBD1. The germline CDR1 and CDR2 sequences are LNHDA and SQIVND (reference sequence). This CDR3 is built from 14 residues. With 5 bases clipped from V and 2 bases from J, the junction kept 2 bases outside the gene matches. The CDR3 protein is CASSEDRGNYGYTF. CDR3 nucleotide sequence: TGTGCCAGTAGTGAGGACAGGGGGAACTATGGCTACACCTTC.

V is TRBV4-1 and J is TRBJ2-2; 8 bases match TRBD1. Germline trimming cut 3 bases from V and 6 bases from J; bases unmatched to any gene: 3. The CDR3 totals 14 residues. Per the germline V gene, CDR1 is MGHRA and CDR2 is YSYEKL. The CDR3 loop is CASSQTQGAGELFF. The CDR3 DNA reads as TGCGCCAGCAGCCAGACACAGGGGGCCGGGGAGCTGTTTTTT.

CDR3 amino acids: CASSSKVGLAHQETQYF. DNA for the CDR3: TGTGCCAGCAGCTCGAAGGTAGGACTAGCGCATCAAGAGACCCAGTACTTC. The rearrangement joins TRBV5-5 to TRBJ2-5; 9 bases are a match to TRBD2. The CDR3 extends over 17 amino acids. Germline V gene sequence: CDR1 SGHKS, CDR2 YYEKEE (reference sequence). The trim removed 3 bases at V and 2 bases at J, leaving 11 bases unmatched.

The rearrangement joins TRBV5-6 to TRBJ2-7, with TRBD1 matching 8 bases. V gave up 6 bases and J gave up 9 bases; unmatched junction bases: 14. Germline values: CDR1 SGHDT, CDR2 YYEEEE. This CDR3 comprises 14 residues. The CDR3 DNA is TGTGCCAGCACGCCAGGACAGGGAATACGTGTGCAGTACTTC. Amino acid sequence: CASTPGQGIRVQYF.

The genes are TRBV7-2 and TRBJ2-5, with 10 bases matching TRBD1. The CDR3 has 18 residues. V lost 3 bases and J lost 9; bases outside the gene matches: 19. CDR1 and CDR2 (germline): SGHTA, FQGNSA. CDR3 nucleotide sequence: TGTGCCAGCAGCTTTCTAGGACAGGGGGTTTTGCTCGAGGTGCCCCAGTACTTC. This translates into CASSFLGQGVLLEVPQYF.

This chain joins TRBV27 and TRBJ1-2, with D perhaps TRBD1 (6 bases). The CDR3 totals 12 residues. Germline assignment: CDR1 MNHEY and CDR2 SMNVEV (reference sequence). V lost 4 bases and J 5 bases, leaving 8 bases between the germline ends. The CDR3 reads CASSSGVYGYTF. The CDR3 nucleotides are TGTGCCAGCAGTTCAGGGGTTTATGGCTACACCTTC.

The genes are TRBV19 and TRBJ2-7; tentative D call: TRBD1 (6 bases). Germline CDR1 LNHDA, CDR2 SQIVND (reference sequence). The CDR3 spans 16 residues. V lost 4 bases and J lost 1, with 17 bases in between. CDR3 in amino acids: CASSKGHQGRSYEQYF. The CDR3 coding sequence is TGTGCCAGTAGTAAGGGCCACCAGGGGAGATCCTACGAGCAGTACTTC.

The rearrangement uses TRBV18 and TRBJ2-1, with 9 positions matching TRBD2. Germline V gene lookup returns CDR1 KGHSH and CDR2 LQKENI. The CDR3 spans 14 residues. The J segment lost 9 bases and the V segment lost 3 bases, leaving 6 bases of the junction unmatched. Here the CDR3 reads CASSPLGTSPEQFF. The CDR3 DNA follows: TGTGCCAGCTCACCCCTAGGGACTAGCCCTGAGCAGTTCTTC.

V usage is TRBV5-1 and J usage is TRBJ2-7; D uncertain. V was clipped by 5 bases and J by 3 bases, with 15 bases between them. The CDR3 sequence is 14 residues long. CDR1 is SGHRS, CDR2 YFSETQ, per germline. The CDR3 spells CASRLQGTNYEQYF. The CDR3 nucleotides are TGCGCCAGCAGACTACAAGGCACCAACTACGAGCAGTACTTC.

V usage is TRBV11-1 and J usage is TRBJ2-7; a weak D match, TRBD1 (5 bases). V gave up 1 base and J gave up 4 bases, with 8 bases separating them. CDR1 and CDR2 (germline): SGHAT, FQDESV (reference sequence). The CDR3 covers 13 residues. The CDR3 sequence: CASSLVGRYEQYF. CDR3 DNA: TGTGCCAGCAGCTTAGTGGGGCGGTACGAGCAGTACTTC. The full variable domain, with the rest looked up from reference TRBV11-1 and TRBJ2-7, is EAEVAQSPRYKITEKSQAVAFWCDPISGHATLYWYRQILGQGPELLVQFQDESVVDDSQLPKDRFSAERLKGVDSTLKIQPAELGDSAMYLCASSLVGRYEQYFGPGTRLTVT.

J is TRBJ1-1 and V is TRBV29-1; no definite D call. Per germline, CDR1 SQVTM and CDR2 ANQGSEA. Trimming removed 7 bases at V and 5 bases at J, with 17 bases between. This CDR3 has 13 amino acids. DNA for the CDR3: TGCAGCGCCGGAGGCGGGGTATTTACTGAAGCTTTCTTT. Protein product: CSAGGGVFTEAFF.

V usage is TRBV29-1 and J usage is TRBJ1-2; the D is unclear. Per germline, CDR1 SQVTM and CDR2 ANQGSEA. The CDR3 contains 10 residues. The V gene lost 4 bases and the J gene lost 8 bases, with 8 bases spanning the gap. CDR3 nucleotides: TGCAGCGTTGCCAACAGCGGCTACACCTTC. It yields the protein CSVANSGYTF.

This clone came up a few times. The chain carries TRBV9 and TRBJ1-6; D gene unclear. Germline CDR1 reads SGDLS; CDR2 reads YYNGEE. This CDR3 contains 15 residues. Deletions cut 4 bases from V and 7 bases from J, with 15 bases between. As DNA, the CDR3 is TGTGCCAGCAGCCCTACAATATCGAGGAATTCACCCCTCCACTTT. Translation: CASSPTISRNSPLHF.

The rearrangement links TRBV9 to TRBJ2-4; D might be TRBD1 (5 bases). V shed 0 bases and J shed 7 bases, with 11 bases lying between them. The CDR3 sequence is 14 residues long. The germline V gene has CDR1 SGDLS and CDR2 YYNGEE. In DNA, the CDR3 is TGTGCCAGCAGCGTAGGAAAGGGGTGGAACATTCAGTACTTC. It specifies CASSVGKGWNIQYF.

The chain joins TRBV4-2 to TRBJ2-7; maybe TRBD2 (6 bases). The CDR3 extends over 14 amino acids. Trimming cost V 2 bases and J 3 bases, with 11 bases left between them. Per the germline V gene, CDR1 is LGHNA and CDR2 is YNFKEQ. The DNA for the CDR3 is TGTGCCAGCAGCCAACGGGGGAAAAACTACGAGCAGTACTTC. Its translation is CASSQRGKNYEQYF.

In DNA, the CDR3 is TGCAGCGTTGAGGCCAGGGATTATAAAGCCTATGGCTACACCTTC. Residues: CSVEARDYKAYGYTF. V gene TRBV29-1 combines with J gene TRBJ1-2; the D gene is possibly TRBD1 (5 bases). Germline V gives CDR1 SQVTM, CDR2 ANQGSEA. There are 15 residues in the CDR3. V dropped 3 bases and J dropped 4 bases, with 18 bases sitting between them.

The CDR3 region has the DNA TGTGCCACCAGCACCTTGACAGGGTCGAGGAATTCACCCCTCCACTTT. As protein: CATSTLTGSRNSPLHF. The gene calls are TRBV15 and TRBJ1-6, with 7 nucleotides matching TRBD1. Germline CDR1 LNHNV, CDR2 YYDKDF (reference sequence). With 4 bases clipped from V and 7 bases from J, the junction kept 10 bases outside the gene matches. The CDR3 extends over 16 amino acids.

Details on this clone: Sequence at one end of the junction differs from germline and may be a read error. The chain employs TRBV2 and TRBJ1-2; TRBD1 aligns across 9 bases. The CDR3 covers 13 residues. The germline V gene has CDR1 SNHLY and CDR2 FYNNEI. The CDR3 protein is CASSDPGQGPKAF. The CDR3 coding sequence is TGTGCCAGCAGTGATCCGGGACAGGGACCCAAGGCCTTC.

The chain carries TRBV29-1 and TRBJ2-6; TRBD1 aligns across 7 bases. Germline trimming cut 7 bases from V and 0 bases from J; bases unmatched to any gene: 9. Looked up from germline, CDR1 is SQVTM and CDR2 is ANQGSEA. This CDR3 contains 16 residues. Here the CDR3 reads CSATTGKLSGANVLTF. CDR3 DNA sequence: TGCAGCGCAACGACAGGGAAGCTCTCTGGGGCCAACGTCCTGACTTTC.

The rearrangement links TRBV29-1 to TRBJ2-7; 11 positions agree with TRBD2. CDR1 SQVTM and CDR2 ANQGSEA come from the germline V gene. V was pared by 4 bases and J by 4 bases, with 3 bases of the junction left unmatched. The CDR3 length is 13 residues. CDR3 DNA: TGCAGCGTTGGTGGGACTAGCGGTTACGAGCAGTACTTC. This codes for CSVGGTSGYEQYF.

The chain has TRBV2 and TRBJ2-7, with a tentative D call TRBD2 (6 bases). The V gene lost 7 bases and the J gene lost 3 bases, with 16 bases spanning the gap. Germline V lookup: CDR1 SNHLY, CDR2 FYNNEI. The CDR3 length is 14 residues. CDR3 sequence (DNA): TGTGCCAGCACCCGGGGGACTGAGTTCTACGAGCAGTACTTC. Translated: CASTRGTEFYEQYF.

This clone appeared once. This chain connects TRBV6-5 to TRBJ2-2; a weak D match, TRBD2 (5 bases). The ends were cut back, 8 bases at V and 5 bases at J, with 12 bases in the middle. The germline gives CDR1 MNHEY, CDR2 SVGAGI. The CDR3 loop spans 13 amino acids. DNA for the CDR3: TGTGCCAGCGGGCTAGCTATGACCGGGGAGCTGTTTTTT. Encoded protein: CASGLAMTGELFF.

CDR3 loop: CAWSVVTENQPQHF. DNA of the CDR3: TGTGCCTGGAGTGTGGTTACGGAGAATCAGCCCCAGCATTTT. The chain links TRBV30 to TRBJ1-5, with unresolved D. The CDR3 is 14 residues long. Trimming took off 0 bases at V and 4 bases at J, with 10 bases between the two ends. The germline V gene encodes CDR1 GTSNPN and CDR2 SVGIG (reference sequence). The full variable domain, completed using reference TRBV30 and TRBJ1-5, is SQTIHQWPATLVQPVGSPLSLECTVEGTSNPNLYWYRQAAGRGLQLLFYSVGIGQISSEVPQNLSASRPQDRQFILSSKKLLLSDSGFYLCAWSVVTENQPQHFGDGTRLSIL.

V gene TRBV27 combines with J gene TRBJ1-5; D remains unclear. V lost 0 bases and J lost 3, with 12 bases in between. Germline V gene sequence: CDR1 MNHEY, CDR2 SMNVEV (reference sequence). CDR3 length: 16 amino acids. Written as DNA, the CDR3 is TGTGCCAGCAGTTTATCCGGGGAAGGCAACAATCAGCCCCAGCATTTT. Protein product: CASSLSGEGNNQPQHF.

The chain carries TRBV24-1 and TRBJ2-3, with 11 bases aligning to TRBD2. V was clipped by 4 bases and J by 4 bases; unmatched bases: 9. The CDR3 extends over 17 amino acids. Germline V lookup: CDR1 KGHDR, CDR2 SFDVKD. The CDR3 region has the DNA TGTGCCACCAGTGACCACCCACTAGCGGGAGAACCAGATACGCAGTATTTT. Translating gives CATSDHPLAGEPDTQYF.